The 4 T cell receptor beta chains presented below share a single source sample, sequenced in a study of blood T cell repertoires in COVID-19. Sequencing used immunoSEQ multiplex PCR; TCRdb keeps in-frame clones, though not all of them. The sample gives around 200,000 clones, 70% to 90% of which show up once; around 9% is in the top ten. The sequencing input was PBMCs or T cells enriched from blood (not recorded which). These receptors were taken from a man aged 35 to 55 who had recovered from COVID-19.

This clone was picked up one time. J is TRBJ1-1 and V is TRBV7-9; the D is unclear. Germline CDR1 is SEHNR and CDR2 is FQNEAQ (reference sequence). The CDR3 runs 14 residues. V gave up 4 bases and J gave up 4 bases, with 13 bases separating them. This chain's CDR3 is CASSSQTKTTEAFF. CDR3 nucleotides: TGTGCCAGCAGCTCACAGACGAAGACCACTGAAGCTTTCTTT.

The J gene is TRBJ2-1, the V gene TRBV2; 14 bases align to TRBD2. CDR3 length equals 17 residues. CDR1 is SNHLY and CDR2 is FYNNEI in the germline V gene. The V segment lost 7 bases and the J segment 6 bases; nucleotides outside the gene matches: 11. The CDR3 sequence is CASTEWGGTSGSNEQFF. For the CDR3, the DNA is TGTGCCAGCACCGAATGGGGGGGGACTAGCGGGAGCAATGAGCAGTTCTTC.

This rearrangement joins TRBV30 to TRBJ1-4; the D gene is possibly TRBD1 (6 bases). Deletions cut 0 bases from V and 7 bases from J, with 15 bases between. The CDR3 loop spans 15 amino acids. Germline values: CDR1 GTSNPN, CDR2 SVGIG (reference sequence). CDR3 DNA sequence: TGTGCCTGGAGTGTAGTAGGGGGGGGTAGTGAAAAACTGTTTTTT. Protein: CAWSVVGGGSEKLFF.

This chain connects TRBV5-6 to TRBJ2-2; D not resolved. The germline CDR1 and CDR2 sequences are SGHDT and YYEEEE. This CDR3 has 16 amino acids. V dropped 1 base and J dropped 1 base, with 11 bases sitting between them. Here the CDR3 DNA reads TGTGCCAGCAGCTTGTGGTCGGTGCGGAACACCGGGGAGCTGTTTTTT. Its protein is CASSLWSVRNTGELFF.